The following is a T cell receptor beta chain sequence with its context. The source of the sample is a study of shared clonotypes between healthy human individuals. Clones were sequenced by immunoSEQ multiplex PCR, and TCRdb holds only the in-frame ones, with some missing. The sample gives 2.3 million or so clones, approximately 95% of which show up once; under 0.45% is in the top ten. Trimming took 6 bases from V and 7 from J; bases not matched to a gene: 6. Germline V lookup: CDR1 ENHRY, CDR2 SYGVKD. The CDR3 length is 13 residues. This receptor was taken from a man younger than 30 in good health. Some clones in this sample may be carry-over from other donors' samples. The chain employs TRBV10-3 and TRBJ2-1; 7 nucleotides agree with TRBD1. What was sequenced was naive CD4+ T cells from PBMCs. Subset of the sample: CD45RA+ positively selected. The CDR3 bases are TGTGCCATCAGCCGGGACAGTGGGAATGAGCAGTTCTTC. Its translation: CAISRDSGNEQFF.